Each of the 26 T cell receptor beta chains below was sequenced from the same sample in a study of shared clonotypes between healthy human individuals. Using immunoSEQ multiplex PCR, the repertoire was profiled, and TCRdb retains in-frame clones only, with some absent. The table lists approximately 1.5 million clones, around 98.5% of them singletons. What was sequenced was naive CD4+ T cells sorted from blood. This sample's subset: CD45RA+ positively selected. All receptors derive from a man younger than 40 in good health.

The chain combines TRBV18 with TRBJ2-4; TRBD1 might be the D (5 bases). Deletions cut 3 bases from V and 13 bases from J, with 19 bases between. Per the germline V gene, CDR1 is KGHSH and CDR2 is LQKENI. The CDR3 covers 14 residues. The chain's CDR3 is CASSPLGRQGSQYF. The DNA of the CDR3 is TGTGCCAGCTCACCCCTTGGGCGTCAGGGCAGCCAGTACTTC. Supplemented by reference TRBV18 and TRBJ2-4, the full variable domain reads NAGVMQNPRHLVRRRGQEARLRCSPMKGHSHVYWYRQLPEEGLKFMVYLQKENIIDESGMPKERFSAEFPKEGPSILRIQQVVRGDSAAYFCASSPLGRQGSQYFGAGTRLSVL.

The chain couples TRBV28 to TRBJ2-1, with TRBD2 identical over 8 bases. The V gene end was trimmed by 1 base and the J gene end by 7 bases; junction bases not matched to a gene: 12. This CDR3 spans 17 amino acids. Germline-derived CDR1 and CDR2 are MDHEN and SYDVKM. CDR3 DNA sequence: TGTGCCAGCAGTTTATTCGGGAGGGCCTTCGTCGGGAATGAGCAGTTCTTC. This sequence encodes CASSLFGRAFVGNEQFF. The full variable domain, in which reference TRBV28 and TRBJ2-1 provide the parts outside the CDR3, is DVKVTQSSRYLVKRTGEKVFLECVQDMDHENMFWYRQDPGLGLRLIYFSYDVKMKEKGDIPEGYSVSREKKERFSLILESASTNQTSMYLCASSLFGRAFVGNEQFFGPGTRLTVL.

V usage is TRBV9 and J usage is TRBJ2-7; 8 bases line up with TRBD2. This CDR3 has 14 amino acids. The V segment lost 4 bases and the J segment 0 bases; nucleotides outside the gene matches: 3. In germline, CDR1 is SGDLS, CDR2 YYNGEE. Here the CDR3 reads CASSLLADSYEQYF. In nucleotides, the CDR3 is TGTGCCAGCAGCCTACTAGCGGACTCCTACGAGCAGTACTTC.

The genes are TRBV18 and TRBJ2-2, with TRBD1 identical over 9 bases. Germline values: CDR1 KGHSH, CDR2 LQKENI. J gave up 5 bases and V 7 bases, and 5 bases lay outside the gene matches. CDR3 length equals 14 residues. This chain's CDR3 is CASLDRGVTGELFF. CDR3 nucleotides: TGTGCCAGCTTGGACAGGGGAGTTACCGGGGAGCTGTTTTTT.

The V and J genes are TRBV11-3 and TRBJ2-5, with 10 bases aligning to TRBD2. The germline V gene has CDR1 SGHNT and CDR2 YENEEA. V was pared by 4 bases and J by 1 base, with 6 bases of the junction left unmatched. There are 16 residues in the CDR3. The CDR3 spells CASSSRSSGSQETQYF. The CDR3 DNA sequence: TGTGCCAGCAGCTCGAGATCTAGCGGGAGCCAAGAGACCCAGTACTTC.

This clone occurred once. V usage is TRBV18 and J usage is TRBJ1-1, with 11 bases that match TRBD1. J was trimmed by 5 bases and V by 5 bases; bases with no gene match: 10. This CDR3 has 16 amino acids. The germline gives CDR1 KGHSH, CDR2 LQKENI. This chain's CDR3 is CASSELGTGGVTEAFF. CDR3 DNA sequence: TGTGCCAGCTCAGAACTTGGGACAGGGGGTGTTACTGAAGCTTTCTTT.

The chain recombines TRBV27 with TRBJ1-2; the D gene is possibly TRBD1 (5 bases). Germline assignment: CDR1 MNHEY and CDR2 SMNVEV (reference sequence). V dropped 5 bases and J dropped 0 bases, with 16 bases sitting between them. This CDR3 contains 16 residues. The CDR3 DNA sequence: TGTGCCAGCAGTAGGGACGGCCGCGGTTCTAACTATGGCTACACCTTC. This translates into CASSRDGRGSNYGYTF.

The chain links TRBV7-6 to TRBJ2-3; D uncertain. The length of the CDR3 is 12 residues. The germline gives CDR1 SGHVS, CDR2 FNYEAQ. The ends were cut back, 4 bases at V and 2 bases at J, with 4 bases in the middle. CDR3 residues: CASSSHTDTQYF. The CDR3, as DNA: TGTGCCAGCAGCTCCCACACAGATACGCAGTATTTT.

The chain joins TRBV4-3 to TRBJ1-2, with unresolved D. V gave up 0 bases and J gave up 5 bases, with 16 bases separating them. Germline CDR1 is LGHNA and CDR2 is YSLEER. This CDR3 is 16 amino acids long. As DNA, the CDR3 is TGCGCCAGCAGCCAAGATGCAGGCCAAGGGAAGTATGGCTACACCTTC. Translated, it gives CASSQDAGQGKYGYTF.

This sequence joins TRBV28 and TRBJ2-7; D possibly matches TRBD1 or TRBD2 (5 bases each). The CDR3 runs 15 residues. Deletions cut 6 bases from V and 4 bases from J, with 19 bases between. Germline V gene lookup returns CDR1 MDHEN and CDR2 SYDVKM. CDR3 in amino acids: CASRGSRGARYEQYF. The CDR3 nucleotides are TGTGCCAGCAGAGGGTCTCGGGGCGCAAGGTACGAGCAGTACTTC.

The chain couples TRBV4-3 to TRBJ2-7; D is possibly TRBD2 (6 bases). V shed 4 bases and J shed 1 base, with 8 bases lying between them. CDR1 and CDR2 (germline): LGHNA, YSLEER. The CDR3 extends over 13 amino acids. The CDR3 DNA is TGCGCCAGCAGCCTTAGCGGATCCTACGAGCAGTACTTC. Amino acid sequence: CASSLSGSYEQYF.

The chain recombines TRBV25-1 with TRBJ2-7, with 7 bases matching TRBD2. Germline V gene sequence: CDR1 MGHDK, CDR2 SYGVNS. CDR3 size: 14 residues. With V trimmed by 6 bases and J by 3 bases, 8 bases remained unmatched. CDR3 sequence: CASSKAGVGYEQYF. CDR3 nucleotides: TGTGCCAGCAGCAAGGCGGGGGTAGGCTACGAGCAGTACTTC.

The rearrangement joins TRBV10-2 to TRBJ1-2; possibly TRBD1 for D (5 bases). The V end lost 6 bases, the J end lost 7 bases, and 15 bases lay between the germline ends. This CDR3 has 13 amino acids. Germline CDR1 and CDR2: WSHSY and SAAADI. CDR3 region: CASRDRVLGGYTF. CDR3 DNA: TGCGCCAGCAGAGACAGAGTTCTGGGTGGCTACACCTTC.

The chain joins TRBV14 to TRBJ2-1, with D tentatively TRBD2 (5 bases). CDR3 length equals 15 residues. CDR1 is SGHDN, CDR2 FVKESK, per germline. V gave up 3 bases and J gave up 6 bases, with 15 bases separating them. The CDR3 bases are TGTGCCAGCAGCCAGGTTGTGGGAGTTCTCAATGAGCAGTTCTTC. This codes for CASSQVVGVLNEQFF.

The chain links TRBV11-2 to TRBJ2-7, with TRBD1 as a possible D gene (5 bases). The CDR3 length is 16 residues. Germline V gene data show CDR1 as SGHAT and CDR2 as FQNNGV. V lost 0 bases and J lost 2, with 14 bases in between. The CDR3 nucleotides are TGTGCCAGCAGCTTAGATAGGGGCCTGACCCCCTACGAGCAGTACTTC. It translates to CASSLDRGLTPYEQYF.

This chain uses TRBV6-1 with TRBJ1-5; tentative D call: TRBD1 (5 bases). CDR3 length equals 17 residues. The V end was cut by 3 bases, the J end by 6 bases, with 21 bases between. Per the germline V gene, CDR1 is MNHNS and CDR2 is SASEGT. CDR3 sequence: CASSETLGLRGGQPQHF. The CDR3 DNA reads as TGTGCCAGCAGTGAGACTTTGGGACTCCGAGGTGGTCAGCCCCAGCATTTT.

The chain employs TRBV28 and TRBJ1-5, with D possibly being TRBD1 (5 bases). Germline V gene sequence: CDR1 MDHEN, CDR2 SYDVKM. Trimming removed 2 bases from V and 7 bases from J, with 18 bases in between. The CDR3 runs 16 residues. CDR3 sequence (DNA): TGTGCCAGCAGTTTAGTCGGGACTGGCCCAGGGCAGCCCCAGCATTTT. It is translated as CASSLVGTGPGQPQHF.

The chain combines TRBV9 with TRBJ2-2, with TRBD1 matching over 11 bases. The germline V gene has CDR1 SGDLS and CDR2 YYNGEE. The CDR3 length is 19 residues. The trim removed 0 bases at V and 4 bases at J, leaving 11 bases unmatched. The CDR3 nucleotides read TGTGCCAGCAGCGTAGTTGCATCGTCCGGGACAGGGGGCACCGGGGAGCTGTTTTTT. This encodes CASSVVASSGTGGTGELFF.

The rearrangement links TRBV6-1 to TRBJ2-1; 12 bases are shared with TRBD2. The CDR3 extends over 15 amino acids. CDR1 is MNHNS and CDR2 is SASEGT in the germline V gene. J gave up 8 bases and V 5 bases, and 7 bases lay outside the gene matches. The CDR3 reads CASSPTSGRFDEQFF. CDR3 nucleotide sequence: TGTGCCAGCAGTCCGACTAGCGGGAGATTCGATGAGCAGTTCTTC.

J is TRBJ2-7 and V is TRBV19, with a tentative D call TRBD1 (6 bases). This CDR3 spans 15 amino acids. Germline CDR1 and CDR2: LNHDA and SQIVND (reference sequence). V was cut by 8 bases and J by 0 bases, with 17 bases left in between. The CDR3 is CASQRTGQSSYEQYF. The CDR3 region has the DNA TGTGCCAGTCAACGAACGGGACAAAGCTCCTACGAGCAGTACTTC. The full variable domain, its missing parts supplied by reference TRBV19 and TRBJ2-7, is DGGITQSPKYLFRKEGQNVTLSCEQNLNHDAMYWYRQDPGQGLRLIYYSQIVNDFQKGDIAEGYSVSREKKESFPLTVTSAQKNPTAFYLCASQRTGQSSYEQYFGPGTRLTVT.

The chain joins TRBV7-6 to TRBJ2-1; 7 bases are shared with TRBD2. Per germline, CDR1 SGHVS and CDR2 FNYEAQ. V shed 5 bases, J shed 2 bases, and the junction held 21 bases outside the gene matches. The CDR3 runs to 20 residues. The CDR3 sequence: CASSPRGKVASGDTYNEQFF. The CDR3 DNA reads as TGTGCCAGCAGCCCCCGGGGCAAAGTTGCTAGCGGCGATACCTACAATGAGCAGTTCTTC.

The chain is built from TRBV7-8 and TRBJ2-5; 12 bases agree with TRBD2. This CDR3 contains 16 residues. J lost 5 bases, V lost 6 bases, and 10 bases had no gene match. Germline V lookup: CDR1 SGHVS, CDR2 FQNEAQ. The CDR3: CASRDPRTSGIETQYF. The CDR3 DNA is TGTGCCAGCAGGGACCCCCGGACTAGCGGGATTGAGACCCAGTACTTC.

V and J are TRBV5-1 and TRBJ2-3, with 13 nucleotides matching TRBD2. This CDR3 comprises 16 residues. Trimming took 5 bases from V and 4 from J; bases not matched to a gene: 7. Per germline, CDR1 SGHRS and CDR2 YFSETQ. The CDR3 here is CASRPGTSGISDTQYF. In DNA, the CDR3 is TGCGCCAGCAGACCCGGGACTAGCGGGATTTCAGATACGCAGTATTTT.

The rearrangement uses TRBV10-3 and TRBJ2-6; D may be TRBD2 (5 bases). Germline V gene lookup returns CDR1 ENHRY and CDR2 SYGVKD. The CDR3 length is 14 residues. Trimming shortened V by 4 bases and J by 4 bases, and 8 bases separated the two germline ends. The CDR3 bases are TGTGCCATCAGTGGGAGGTCAGGGGCCAACGTCCTGACTTTC. It codes for CAISGRSGANVLTF.

Of note for this clone: At the DNA level, this CDR3 is encoded by other sequences in the same sample as well. The gene calls are TRBV29-1 and TRBJ1-4; D gene ambiguous. Germline loops: CDR1 SQVTM, CDR2 ANQGSEA. V was shortened by 4 bases and J by 7 bases, with 4 bases between the two germline ends. The CDR3 contains 10 residues. CDR3 sequence: CSVVGEKLFF. In DNA, the CDR3 is TGCAGCGTTGTCGGTGAAAAACTGTTTTTT.

V usage is TRBV6-6 and J usage is TRBJ2-2; 10 positions agree with TRBD1. After removal of 2 bases from V and 4 bases from J, the junction contained 1 base not matched to a gene. CDR3 length: 15 amino acids. Germline V CDR1 and CDR2: MNHNY, SVGAGI (reference sequence). CDR3 amino acids: CASSYRTGGTGELFF. The CDR3 DNA sequence: TGTGCCAGCAGTTACAGGACAGGGGGCACCGGGGAGCTGTTTTTT.